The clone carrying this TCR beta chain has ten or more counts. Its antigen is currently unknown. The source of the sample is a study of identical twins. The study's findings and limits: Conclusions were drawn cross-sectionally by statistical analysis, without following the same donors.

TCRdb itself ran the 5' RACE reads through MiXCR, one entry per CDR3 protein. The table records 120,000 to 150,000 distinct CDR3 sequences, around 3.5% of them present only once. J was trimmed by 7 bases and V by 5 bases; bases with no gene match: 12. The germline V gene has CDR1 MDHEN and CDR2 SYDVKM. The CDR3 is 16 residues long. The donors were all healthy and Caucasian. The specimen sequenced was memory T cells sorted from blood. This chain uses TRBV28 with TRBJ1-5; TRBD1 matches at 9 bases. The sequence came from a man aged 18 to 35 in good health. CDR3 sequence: CASSGYRGRGVQPQHF. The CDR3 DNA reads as TGTGCCAGCAGTGGATACAGGGGGCGCGGGGTACAGCCCCAGCATTTT.